This T cell receptor (beta chain) was profiled in a study of cytomegalovirus exposure and HLA in healthy donors. Study-level findings and limits: Presence/absence analyses assumed roughly uniform sequencing depth across donors.

From germline, CDR1 is SGHAT and CDR2 FQNNGV. Trimming shortened V by 5 bases and J by 0 bases, and 12 bases separated the two germline ends. The CDR3 spans 15 residues. Donors were ostensibly healthy at sampling, although undocumented immune exposures were probable. As for this clone: Its antigen is not known.

60 Vbeta and 13 Jbeta primers were used in PCR. Sequencing was performed with immunoSEQ multiplex PCR; in TCRdb, only in-frame clones are kept and a portion is missing. The sample has about 140,000 clones, 75% to 80% seen once. This sequence originates from a woman under 40 in good health and CMV-seronegative. Source material: PBMCs. This rearrangement joins TRBV11-2 to TRBJ2-3; D gene unclear. The CDR3 loop reads CASSPMTRSTDTQYF. As DNA, the CDR3 is TGTGCCAGCAGCCCCATGACGCGGAGCACAGATACGCAGTATTTT.